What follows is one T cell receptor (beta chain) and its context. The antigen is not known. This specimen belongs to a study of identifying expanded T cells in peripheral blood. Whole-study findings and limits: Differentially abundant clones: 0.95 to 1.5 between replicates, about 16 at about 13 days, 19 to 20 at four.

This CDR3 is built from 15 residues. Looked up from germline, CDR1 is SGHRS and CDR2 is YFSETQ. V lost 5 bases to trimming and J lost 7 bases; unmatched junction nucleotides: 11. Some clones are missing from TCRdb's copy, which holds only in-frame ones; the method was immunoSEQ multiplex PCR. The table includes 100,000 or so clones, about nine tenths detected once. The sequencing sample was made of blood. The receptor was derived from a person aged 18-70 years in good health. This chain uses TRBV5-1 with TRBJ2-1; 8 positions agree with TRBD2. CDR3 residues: CASSLGGAKENEQFF. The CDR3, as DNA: TGCGCCAGCAGTCTCGGGGGGGCCAAGGAGAATGAGCAGTTCTTC.